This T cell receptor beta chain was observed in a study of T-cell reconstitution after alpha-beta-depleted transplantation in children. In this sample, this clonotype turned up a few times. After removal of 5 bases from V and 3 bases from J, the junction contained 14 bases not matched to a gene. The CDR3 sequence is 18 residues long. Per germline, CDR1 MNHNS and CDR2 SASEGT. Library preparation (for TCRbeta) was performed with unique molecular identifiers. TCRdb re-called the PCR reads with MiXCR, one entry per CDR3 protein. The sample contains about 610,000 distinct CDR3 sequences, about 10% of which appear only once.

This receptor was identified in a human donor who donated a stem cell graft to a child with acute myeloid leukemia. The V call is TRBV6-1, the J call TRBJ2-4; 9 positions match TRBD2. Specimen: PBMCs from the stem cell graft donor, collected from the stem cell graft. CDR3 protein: CASSPPGLAPEGKNIQYF. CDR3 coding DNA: TGTGCCAGCAGTCCGCCGGGACTAGCTCCTGAGGGCAAAAACATTCAGTACTTC.